Following are 5 T cell receptor beta chains from one sample sequenced in a study of blood T cells in healthy people across ages. PCR was performed a second time for 7 to 11 cycles using a sample-barcoded 5' primer and a J-beta primer mix. Each CDR3 protein gets one entry after TCRdb re-called the 5' RACE reads with MiXCR. The sample holds roughly 500,000 distinct CDR3 sequences, 25% to 30% seen once. Source material: blood. These receptor sequences come from a woman in her 70s in good health.

This clonotype was detected a few times. The rearrangement uses TRBV20-1 and TRBJ2-1; D might be TRBD1 (6 bases). Germline CDR1 is DFQATT and CDR2 is SNEGSKA (reference sequence). CDR3 size: 16 residues. The ends were cut back, 2 bases at V and 0 bases at J, with 14 bases in the middle. CDR3 DNA sequence: TGCAGTGCTAGATCGTCGACAGGAAGCTCCTACAATGAGCAGTTCTTC. It encodes CSARSSTGSSYNEQFF.

This clonotype has at least ten counts. J is TRBJ2-3 and V is TRBV20-1; D ambiguous. The germline V gene encodes CDR1 DFQATT and CDR2 SNEGSKA (reference sequence). The CDR3 is 13 residues long. Trimming left V 4 bases short and J 4 bases short, with 12 bases between. DNA of the CDR3: TGCAGTGCTAATCCCTCCTCCGCAGATACGCAGTATTTT. This codes for CSANPSSADTQYF.

The rearrangement uses TRBV5-1 and TRBJ2-3; D is unresolved. Per the germline V gene, CDR1 is SGHRS and CDR2 is YFSETQ. This CDR3 comprises 14 residues. V was pared by 4 bases and J by 5 bases, with 14 bases between. The CDR3 is CASSLDGDLDTQYF. CDR3 nucleotide sequence: TGCGCCAGCAGCCTGGACGGTGATTTAGATACGCAGTATTTT.

Comments on this clonotype: One end of the junction is discordant with germline, which a read error may explain. V and J are TRBV7-2 and TRBJ2-4; D gene unclear. The CDR3 extends over 13 amino acids. Germline V gene lookup returns CDR1 SGHTA and CDR2 FQGNSA. The CDR3 loop is CASSLDFGKAQHF. For the CDR3, the DNA is TGTGCCAGCAGCCTAGATTTTGGGAAGGCCCAGCACTTC.

This clonotype was observed a few times. Relative to the germline gene, one junction end is altered; a read error may explain this. The V and J genes are TRBV4-3 and TRBJ2-2, with D perhaps being TRBD1 or TRBD2 (5 bases each). Germline assignment: CDR1 LGHNA and CDR2 YSLEER. The CDR3 consists of 15 residues. CDR3 sequence (DNA): TGCGCCAGCAGCCAAGAGGGCCAGGGTAACGGGGCGCTGTTTTTT. Translated, it gives CASSQEGQGNGALFF.